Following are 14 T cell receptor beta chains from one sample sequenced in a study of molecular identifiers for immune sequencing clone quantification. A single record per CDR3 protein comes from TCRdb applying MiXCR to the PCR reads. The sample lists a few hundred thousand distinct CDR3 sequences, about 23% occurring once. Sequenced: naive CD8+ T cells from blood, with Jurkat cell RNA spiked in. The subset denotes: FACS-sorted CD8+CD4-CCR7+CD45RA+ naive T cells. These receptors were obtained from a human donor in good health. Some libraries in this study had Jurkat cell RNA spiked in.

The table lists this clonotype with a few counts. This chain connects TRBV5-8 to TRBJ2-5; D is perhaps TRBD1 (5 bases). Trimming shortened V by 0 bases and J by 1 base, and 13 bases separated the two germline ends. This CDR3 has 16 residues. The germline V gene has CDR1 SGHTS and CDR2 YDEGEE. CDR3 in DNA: TGTGCCAGCAGCTTGGAAGTTCAGGACACCCAAGAGACCCAGTACTTC. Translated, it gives CASSLEVQDTQETQYF.

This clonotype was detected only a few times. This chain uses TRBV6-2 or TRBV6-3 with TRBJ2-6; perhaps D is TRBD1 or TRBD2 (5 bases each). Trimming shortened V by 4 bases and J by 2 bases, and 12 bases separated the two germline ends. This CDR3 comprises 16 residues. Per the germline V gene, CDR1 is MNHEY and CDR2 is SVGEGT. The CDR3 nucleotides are TGTGCCAGCAGTTCTCCTGGGACGGCTGGGGCCAACGTCCTGACTTTC. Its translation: CASSSPGTAGANVLTF.

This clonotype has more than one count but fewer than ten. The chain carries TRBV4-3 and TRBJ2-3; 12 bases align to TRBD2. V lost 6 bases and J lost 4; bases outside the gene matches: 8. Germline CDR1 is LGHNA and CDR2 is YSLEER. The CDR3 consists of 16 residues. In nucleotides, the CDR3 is TGCGCCAGCAGTCACGGGTCTAGCGGGGGGGCAGATACGCAGTATTTT. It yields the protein CASSHGSSGGADTQYF.

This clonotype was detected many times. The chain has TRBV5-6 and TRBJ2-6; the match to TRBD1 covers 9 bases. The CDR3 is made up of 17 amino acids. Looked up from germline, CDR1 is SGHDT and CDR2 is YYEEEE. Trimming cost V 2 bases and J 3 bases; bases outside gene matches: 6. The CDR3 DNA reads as TGTGCCAGCAGCTTTGGGACAGGGTATGGTGGGGCCAACGTCCTGACTTTC. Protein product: CASSFGTGYGGANVLTF.

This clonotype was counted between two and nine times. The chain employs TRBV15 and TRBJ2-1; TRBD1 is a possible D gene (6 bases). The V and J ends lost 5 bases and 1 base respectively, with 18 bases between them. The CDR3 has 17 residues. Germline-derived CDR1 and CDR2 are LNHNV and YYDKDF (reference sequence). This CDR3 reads CATSGGLTGSSYNEQFF. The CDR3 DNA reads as TGTGCCACCAGCGGGGGATTAACAGGGTCTTCCTACAATGAGCAGTTCTTC.

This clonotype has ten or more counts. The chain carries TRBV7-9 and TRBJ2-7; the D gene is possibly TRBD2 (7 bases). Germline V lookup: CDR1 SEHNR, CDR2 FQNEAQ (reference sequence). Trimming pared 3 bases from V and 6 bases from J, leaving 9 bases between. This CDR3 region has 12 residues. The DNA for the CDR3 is TGTGCCAGCAGCTTGGCGGGGGCCGAGCAGTACTTC. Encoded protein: CASSLAGAEQYF.

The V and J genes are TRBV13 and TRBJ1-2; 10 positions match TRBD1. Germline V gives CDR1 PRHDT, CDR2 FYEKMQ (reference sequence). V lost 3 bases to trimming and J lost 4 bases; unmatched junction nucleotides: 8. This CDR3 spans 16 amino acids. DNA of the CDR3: TGTGCCAGCAGCTTTTCCCCGACAGGGGGCGTCTATGGCTACACCTTC. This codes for CASSFSPTGGVYGYTF. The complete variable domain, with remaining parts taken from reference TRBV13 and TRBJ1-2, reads AAGVIQSPRHLIKEKRETATLKCYPIPRHDTVYWYQQGPGQDPQFLISFYEKMQSDKGSIPDRFSAQQFSDYHSELNMSSLELGDSALYFCASSFSPTGGVYGYTFGSGTRLTVV.

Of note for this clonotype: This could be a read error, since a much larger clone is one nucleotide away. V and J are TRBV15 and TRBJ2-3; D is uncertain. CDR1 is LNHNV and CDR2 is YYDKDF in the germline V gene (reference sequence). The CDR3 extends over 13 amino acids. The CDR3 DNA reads TGTGCCGCCAGCAAATGGCGAACAGATACGCAGTATTTT. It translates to CAASKWRTDTQYF.

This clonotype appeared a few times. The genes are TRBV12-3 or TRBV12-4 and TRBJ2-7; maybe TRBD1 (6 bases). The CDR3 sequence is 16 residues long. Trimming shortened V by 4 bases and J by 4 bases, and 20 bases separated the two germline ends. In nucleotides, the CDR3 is TGTGCCAGCAGTTCAAGCTCTACAGGGAAGCCTTACGAGCAGTACTTC. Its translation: CASSSSSTGKPYEQYF.

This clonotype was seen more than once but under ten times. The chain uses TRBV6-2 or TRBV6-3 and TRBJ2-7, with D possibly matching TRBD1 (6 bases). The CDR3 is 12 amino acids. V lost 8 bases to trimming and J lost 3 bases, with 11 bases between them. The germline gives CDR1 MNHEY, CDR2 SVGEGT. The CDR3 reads CASSTGIYEQYF. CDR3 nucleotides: TGTGCCAGCTCCACAGGGATCTACGAGCAGTACTTC.

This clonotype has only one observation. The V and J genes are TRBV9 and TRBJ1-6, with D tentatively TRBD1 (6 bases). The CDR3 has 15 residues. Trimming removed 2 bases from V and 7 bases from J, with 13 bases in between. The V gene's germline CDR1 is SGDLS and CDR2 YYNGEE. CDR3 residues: CASSVGGSANSPLHF. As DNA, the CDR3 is TGTGCCAGCAGCGTGGGGGGCAGCGCGAATTCACCCCTCCACTTT.

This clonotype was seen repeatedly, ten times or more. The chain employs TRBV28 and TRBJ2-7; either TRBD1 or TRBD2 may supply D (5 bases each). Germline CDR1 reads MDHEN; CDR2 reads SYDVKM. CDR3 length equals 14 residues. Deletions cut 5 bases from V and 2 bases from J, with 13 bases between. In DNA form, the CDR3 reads TGTGCCAGCAGTCCCTTGGGGGTCCCCTACGAGCAGTACTTC. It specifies CASSPLGVPYEQYF.

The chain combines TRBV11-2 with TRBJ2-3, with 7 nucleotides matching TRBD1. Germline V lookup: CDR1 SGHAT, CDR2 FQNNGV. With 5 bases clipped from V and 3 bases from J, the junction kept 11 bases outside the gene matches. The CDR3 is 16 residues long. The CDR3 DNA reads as TGTGCCAGCAGCCCGGAGACAGGGCAAGGAACAGATACGCAGTATTTT. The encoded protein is CASSPETGQGTDTQYF.

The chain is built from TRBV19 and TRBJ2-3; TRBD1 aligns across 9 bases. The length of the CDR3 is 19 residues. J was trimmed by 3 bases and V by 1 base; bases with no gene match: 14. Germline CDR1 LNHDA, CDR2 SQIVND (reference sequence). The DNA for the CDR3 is TGTGCCAGTAGTATAGGGGGACAGGGCTCGATTCACGGAACAGATACGCAGTATTTT. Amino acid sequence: CASSIGGQGSIHGTDTQYF.